This TCR beta chain was obtained from a study of beta chain features in type 1 diabetes. Study-level background: Similarity in age, gender and cell yields was seen between patients and healthy donors. General observations from the study: The naive, central memory and Treg TCRB repertoires of patients appeared to be more similar to one another than those of healthy donors. VDJ junctions from patients with type 1 diabetes contained fewer insertions and more deletions.

A heparinised blood draw that averaged around 100 mL was obtained once from each donor. Expressed TCRB transcripts were sequenced because the entire RNA isolate underwent reverse transcription. Data came from immunoSEQ multiplex PCR; TCRdb stores just in-frame clones and leaves some out. The table shows some 360,000 clones, with 20% occurring only once. For this clone: Antigen specificity is unknown.

The germline V gene has CDR1 LGHNA and CDR2 YNFKEQ. The length of the CDR3 is 16 residues. Trimming removed 4 bases from V and 5 bases from J, with 20 bases in between. V and J are TRBV4-2 and TRBJ2-5; weak D call: TRBD2 (5 bases). Material: naive CD4+ T cells from blood. The receptor was isolated from a woman aged 18 to 35 in good health. The CDR3 DNA reads TGTGCCAGCAGCCGTAGTCCGGGATCTCCGATGGAGACCCAGTACTTC. Protein sequence: CASSRSPGSPMETQYF.